This note documents a single T cell receptor beta chain sequence. What it binds is not known. Being one base from a much bigger clone, this may be a read error. Multiplex PCR relied on 32 V and 13 J primers to amplify TCR beta CDR3. In TCRdb, the multiplex PCR reads were re-called with MiXCR into one record per CDR3 protein. The sample yields roughly 15,000 distinct CDR3 sequences, 28% seen once. This specimen belongs to a study of immune heterogeneity within non-small cell lung tumors. Notes on the study in general: Identical dominant CDR3 beta clonotypes recurred across tumor sites within a patient, alongside site-unique high-frequency clones. Individual patients' high-frequency T-cell receptor beta clonotypes were largely distinct from one another. Local T-cell clonality tracked local tumor mutational burden; the correlation was moderate but significant (R roughly 0.3).

Bulk tumor genomic DNA served as template, at 550 to 700 ng per sample. Biopsies that were spaced far apart were taken, several per primary tumor, during surgery. Curative operations were performed on patients who had untreated, newly diagnosed non-small cell lung cancer. Donors were newly diagnosed non-small cell lung cancer patients having surgery with curative intent. The source material was lung tumor tissue. The clonotype was recovered from a man aged 35 to 55 with non-small cell lung cancer.

The CDR3 loop is CASSKAKGTEQYF. Here the CDR3 DNA reads TGTGCCAGCAGCAAGGCGAAAGGGACCGAGCAGTACTTC. This rearrangement joins TRBV11-2 to TRBJ2-7; D tentatively reads TRBD1 or TRBD2 (5 bases each). Germline assignment: CDR1 SGHAT and CDR2 FQNNGV. V lost 5 bases to trimming and J lost 6 bases, with 14 bases between them. The CDR3 loop spans 13 amino acids. The whole variable domain, remainder taken from reference TRBV11-2 and TRBJ2-7, is EAGVAQSPRYKIIEKRQSVAFWCNPISGHATLYWYQQILGQGPKLLIQFQNNGVVDDSQLPKDRFSAERLKGVDSTLKIQPAKLEDSAVYLCASSKAKGTEQYFGPGTRLTVT.